Shown below are 24 T cell receptor beta chains from a single sample sequenced in a study of Tregs in tolerant kidney transplant recipients. Sequenced by immunoSEQ multiplex PCR; TCRdb stores in-frame clones only, minus some. The sample has roughly 45,000 clones, about 90% seen once. Sample: Tregs from blood. The origin of the receptors is a human donor in good health.

The chain is built from TRBV25-1 and TRBJ1-1, with 8 bases lining up with TRBD1. This CDR3 comprises 15 residues. The germline CDR1 and CDR2 sequences are MGHDK and SYGVNS. The trim removed 3 bases at V and 10 bases at J, leaving 13 bases unmatched. CDR3 coding DNA: TGTGCCAGCAGTGATCCTACCGGGGCAGGGGGCCTAGCTTTCTTT. Amino acid sequence: CASSDPTGAGGLAFF.

The chain combines TRBV4-2 with TRBJ2-5; 14 bases line up with TRBD2. CDR3 length equals 17 residues. J lost 7 bases, V lost 0 bases, and 7 bases had no gene match. Germline CDR1 is LGHNA and CDR2 is YNFKEQ. The CDR3 DNA follows: TGTGCCAGCAGCCAAGACGGACTAGCGGGAGGACAGGGGACCCAGTACTTC. This translates into CASSQDGLAGGQGTQYF.

The chain joins TRBV4-1 to TRBJ1-1; the D is unclear. The CDR3 loop spans 17 amino acids. Deletions cut 0 bases from V and 0 bases from J, with 14 bases between. Germline CDR1 is MGHRA and CDR2 is YSYEKL. The CDR3 nucleotides read TGCGCCAGCAGCCAAGATCTGACTCTCTTTATGAACACTGAAGCTTTCTTT. Translation gives CASSQDLTLFMNTEAFF.

The chain combines TRBV2 with TRBJ1-2; no clear D gene. CDR3 length: 14 residues. The germline V and J ends were trimmed by 4 bases and 2 bases, with 11 bases remaining between them. Germline V gives CDR1 SNHLY, CDR2 FYNNEI. CDR3 residues: CASSVSQDNYGYTF. CDR3 sequence (DNA): TGTGCCAGCAGTGTGAGCCAGGACAACTATGGCTACACCTTC.

The chain uses TRBV4-1 and TRBJ2-2, with TRBD1 identical over 8 bases. Germline CDR1 reads MGHRA; CDR2 reads YSYEKL. V was pared by 3 bases and J by 5 bases, with 11 bases of the junction left unmatched. The CDR3 is made up of 17 amino acids. The CDR3 coding sequence is TGCGCCAGCAGCCAGGTCCCGGGACAGGTAGGGACCGGGGAGCTGTTTTTT. It is translated as CASSQVPGQVGTGELFF.

The chain joins TRBV27 to TRBJ1-2; D is perhaps TRBD1 (5 bases). The ends were cut back, 2 bases at V and 2 bases at J, with 6 bases in the middle. Germline lookup yields CDR1 MNHEY and CDR2 SMNVEV (reference sequence). The CDR3 has 13 amino acids. CDR3 sequence (DNA): TGTGCCAGCAGTTTACGACAGAACTATGGCTACACCTTC. Translating it yields CASSLRQNYGYTF.

V gene TRBV5-4 combines with J gene TRBJ2-3, with D unresolved. V was pared by 1 base and J by 3 bases, with 9 bases between. Germline CDR1 reads SGHNT; CDR2 reads YYREEE (reference sequence). The CDR3 sequence is 14 residues long. This CDR3 reads CASSLFRRTDTQYF. As DNA, the CDR3 is TGTGCCAGCAGCTTGTTCAGAAGGACAGATACGCAGTATTTT.

This clone was recorded a few times. The genes are TRBV9 and TRBJ1-3; 7 bases map to TRBD1. The V and J ends lost 4 bases and 1 base, in that order; junction bases with no gene match: 17. The germline gives CDR1 SGDLS, CDR2 YYNGEE. The CDR3 loop spans 19 amino acids. The CDR3 region has the DNA TGTGCCAGCAGCACCCGACAGGGATCCGCCGTAGGGTCTGGAAACACCATATATTTT. This gives the protein CASSTRQGSAVGSGNTIYF. The full variable domain, completed using reference TRBV9 and TRBJ1-3, is DSGVTQTPKHLITATGQRVTLRCSPRSGDLSVYWYQQSLDQGLQFLIQYYNGEERAKGNILERFSAQQFPDLHSELNLSSLELGDSALYFCASSTRQGSAVGSGNTIYFGEGSWLTVV.

The gene calls are TRBV9 and TRBJ2-5; maybe TRBD1 (6 bases). Trimming left V 2 bases short and J 5 bases short, with 13 bases between. There are 14 residues in the CDR3. Germline lookup yields CDR1 SGDLS and CDR2 YYNGEE. In DNA form, the CDR3 reads TGTGCCAGCAGCGTCGGACAGTGGGTGGAGACCCAGTACTTC. This codes for CASSVGQWVETQYF.

The chain uses TRBV12-5 and TRBJ2-7; D gene unclear. The germline V gene encodes CDR1 LGHNT and CDR2 FRNRAP. The ends were cut back, 2 bases at V and 2 bases at J, with 4 bases in the middle. This CDR3 region has 12 residues. CDR3 coding DNA: TGTGCTAGTGGTTTGACCCCCTACGAGCAGTACTTC. Protein sequence: CASGLTPYEQYF.

The CDR3 DNA sequence: TGTGCCAGCAGCTTTAGCGGGGGAACGAACACCGGGGAGCTGTTTTTT. It codes for CASSFSGGTNTGELFF. V usage is TRBV9 and J usage is TRBJ2-2; TRBD2 matches at 9 bases. This CDR3 has 16 amino acids. After removal of 4 bases from V and 0 bases from J, the junction contained 4 bases not matched to a gene. Germline V gene data show CDR1 as SGDLS and CDR2 as YYNGEE. The full variable domain, rest sourced from reference TRBV9 and TRBJ2-2, is DSGVTQTPKHLITATGQRVTLRCSPRSGDLSVYWYQQSLDQGLQFLIQYYNGEERAKGNILERFSAQQFPDLHSELNLSSLELGDSALYFCASSFSGGTNTGELFFGEGSRLTVL.

The chain uses TRBV20-1 and TRBJ1-1; 8 positions agree with TRBD1. CDR3 length equals 11 residues. Germline CDR1 and CDR2: DFQATT and SNEGSKA (reference sequence). With 6 bases clipped from V and 7 bases from J, the junction kept 4 bases outside the gene matches. The CDR3 sequence: CSARRGLEAFF. The DNA for the CDR3 is TGCAGTGCCCGCAGGGGGCTTGAAGCTTTCTTT.

The gene calls are TRBV7-2 and TRBJ2-1; D remains unclear. Trimming took off 4 bases at V and 0 bases at J, with 10 bases between the two ends. This CDR3 comprises 15 residues. Per germline, CDR1 SGHTA and CDR2 FQGNSA. The DNA for the CDR3 is TGTGCCAGCAGCTGGTCCTCGAGCTCCTACAATGAGCAGTTCTTC. This encodes CASSWSSSSYNEQFF.

V gene TRBV6-5 combines with J gene TRBJ2-5; a possible D gene is TRBD1 (5 bases). From germline, CDR1 is MNHEY and CDR2 SVGAGI. The CDR3 covers 14 residues. Trimming stripped 6 bases from V and 6 bases from J, with 17 bases between. CDR3 nucleotide sequence: TGTGCCAGCAGACTCCAGGGTTTTTCGAAGACCCAGTACTTC. Amino acids: CASRLQGFSKTQYF.

The chain uses TRBV5-1 and TRBJ2-1; TRBD1 is a possible D gene (6 bases). Trimming left V 5 bases short and J 7 bases short, with 10 bases between. The germline CDR1 and CDR2 sequences are SGHRS and YFSETQ. The CDR3 spans 12 residues. CDR3 bases: TGCGCCAGCAGATATACAGGGAATGAGCAGTTCTTC. Amino acid sequence: CASRYTGNEQFF.

The chain recombines TRBV5-4 with TRBJ1-4; possible D gene TRBD1, 5 bases. CDR1 is SGHNT, CDR2 YYREEE, per germline (reference sequence). This CDR3 is 16 amino acids long. V lost 4 bases to trimming and J lost 10 bases, with 23 bases between them. CDR3 nucleotide sequence: TGTGCCAGCAGCCGCCGGGGGGAGCAGGTCACAGGAAAACTGTTTTTT. Translation gives CASSRRGEQVTGKLFF.

The chain joins TRBV19 to TRBJ2-3; D uncertain. Trimming took 3 bases from V and 10 from J, leaving 8 bases between them. The CDR3 covers 11 residues. Germline lookup yields CDR1 LNHDA and CDR2 SQIVND (reference sequence). The CDR3 coding sequence is TGTGCCAGTAGTATGGGGTTTGCGCAGTATTTT. It specifies CASSMGFAQYF.

This chain uses TRBV7-6 with TRBJ1-3; D unresolved. CDR1 is SGHVS, CDR2 FNYEAQ, per germline. The V gene lost 4 bases and the J gene lost 3 bases, with 16 bases spanning the gap. The CDR3 totals 16 residues. The CDR3 bases are TGTGCCAGCAGCTCAAGGGAAGGGTATGGTGGAAACACCATATATTTT. It yields the protein CASSSREGYGGNTIYF.

The genes are TRBV5-1 and TRBJ2-7, with unresolved D. The length of the CDR3 is 12 residues. Trimming stripped 4 bases from V and 3 bases from J, with 8 bases between. The germline V gene has CDR1 SGHRS and CDR2 YFSETQ. As DNA, the CDR3 is TGCGCCAGCAGCCTAACCAGCTACGAGCAGTACTTC. Protein: CASSLTSYEQYF.

The chain is built from TRBV29-1 and TRBJ1-2; D remains unclear. Germline CDR1 is SQVTM and CDR2 is ANQGSEA. The length of the CDR3 is 13 residues. The V end was cut by 5 bases, the J end by 1 base, with 11 bases between. In DNA form, the CDR3 reads TGCAGCGTTCAAATTGGGGTTAACTATGGCTACACCTTC. Translation: CSVQIGVNYGYTF.

V usage is TRBV5-4 and J usage is TRBJ2-7, with a weak D call TRBD2 (6 bases). The CDR3 is 15 residues long. V lost 5 bases and J 4 bases, leaving 19 bases between the germline ends. Germline lookup yields CDR1 SGHNT and CDR2 YYREEE (reference sequence). In nucleotides, the CDR3 is TGTGCCAGCAGGATGGAGCCGGGACTCGTATACGAGCAGTACTTC. Its protein product is CASRMEPGLVYEQYF.

The chain links TRBV2 to TRBJ1-2; D uncertain. With 7 bases removed from V and 3 bases from J, the gap between germline ends came to 9 bases. The germline CDR1 and CDR2 sequences are SNHLY and FYNNEI. The CDR3 is 12 amino acids. Here the CDR3 reads CASKAGDYGYTF. Here the CDR3 DNA reads TGTGCCAGCAAGGCAGGTGACTATGGCTACACCTTC.

The rearrangement uses TRBV7-8 and TRBJ1-1; 8 bases agree with TRBD1. The ends lost 3 bases at V and 5 bases at J; junction bases unmatched: 5. The CDR3 runs 14 residues. The germline V gene has CDR1 SGHVS and CDR2 FQNEAQ. The CDR3 region has the DNA TGTGCCAGCAGCTTGGACAGGGTTGCGACTGAAGCTTTCTTT. Translated, it gives CASSLDRVATEAFF.

The rearrangement uses TRBV11-2 and TRBJ2-5, with 11 positions matching TRBD2. The CDR3 runs to 16 residues. The germline V gene encodes CDR1 SGHAT and CDR2 FQNNGV. V shed 4 bases, J shed 5 bases, and the junction held 9 bases outside the gene matches. CDR3 DNA: TGTGCCAGCAGCTCCCATAGCGGGGGGGCCCTTGAGACCCAGTACTTC. Residues: CASSSHSGGALETQYF.